This T cell receptor beta chain was identified in a study of T cell responses to AZD1222 COVID-19 vaccine. Data came from immunoSEQ multiplex PCR; TCRdb stores just in-frame clones and leaves some out. The table has about 180,000 clones, roughly 91% seen once. Looked up from germline, CDR1 is MNHNS and CDR2 is SASEGT. Trimming left V 0 bases short and J 3 bases short, with 6 bases between. CDR3 length: 14 residues. The input for sequencing was peripheral blood, taken 28 days after the second dose of the MenACWY control vaccine. This clonotype was obtained from an adult who received the MenACWY meningococcal vaccine as a control. The chain employs TRBV6-1 and TRBJ2-1, with unresolved D. CDR3 nucleotide sequence: TGTGCCAGCAGTGAAGCGTTCGGCTACAATGAGCAGTTCTTC. Encoded protein: CASSEAFGYNEQFF.